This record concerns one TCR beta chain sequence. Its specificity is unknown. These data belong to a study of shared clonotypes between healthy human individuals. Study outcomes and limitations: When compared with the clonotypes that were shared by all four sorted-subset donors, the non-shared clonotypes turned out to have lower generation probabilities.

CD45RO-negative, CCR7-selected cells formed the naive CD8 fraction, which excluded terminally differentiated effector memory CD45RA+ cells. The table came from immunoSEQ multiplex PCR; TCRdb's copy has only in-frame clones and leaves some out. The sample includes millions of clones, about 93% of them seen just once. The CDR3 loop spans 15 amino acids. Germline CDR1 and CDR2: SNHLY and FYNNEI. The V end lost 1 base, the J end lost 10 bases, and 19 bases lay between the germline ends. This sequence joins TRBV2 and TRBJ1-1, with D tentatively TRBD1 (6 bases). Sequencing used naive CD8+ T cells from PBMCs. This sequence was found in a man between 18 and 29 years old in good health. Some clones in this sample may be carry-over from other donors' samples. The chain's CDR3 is CASSEGRTEGEGAFF. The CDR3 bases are TGTGCCAGCAGTGAAGGCCGGACAGAGGGCGAAGGAGCTTTCTTT.